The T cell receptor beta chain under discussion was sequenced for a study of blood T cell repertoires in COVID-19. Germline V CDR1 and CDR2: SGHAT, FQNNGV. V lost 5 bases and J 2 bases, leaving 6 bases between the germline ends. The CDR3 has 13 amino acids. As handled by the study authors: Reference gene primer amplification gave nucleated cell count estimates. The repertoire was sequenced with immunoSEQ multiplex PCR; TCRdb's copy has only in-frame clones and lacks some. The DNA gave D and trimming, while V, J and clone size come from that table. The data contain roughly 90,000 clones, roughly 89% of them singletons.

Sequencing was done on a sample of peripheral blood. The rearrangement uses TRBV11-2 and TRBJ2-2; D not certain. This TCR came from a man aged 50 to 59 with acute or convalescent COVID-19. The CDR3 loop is CASSTTNTGELFF. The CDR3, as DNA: TGTGCCAGCAGCACGACAAACACCGGGGAGCTGTTTTTT.